The entry below describes one TCR beta chain. Its antigen remains unknown. Assay execution proceeded at the deep level. Some clones are missing from TCRdb's copy, which holds only in-frame ones; the method was immunoSEQ multiplex PCR. The table lists about 690,000 clones, about 92% of them singletons. The data derive from a study of shared clonotypes between healthy human individuals. Whole-study results and caveats: Non-shared clonotypes had lower generation probabilities than those shared by all four donors. Among donors, sharing of clonotypes was expected to be affected by sequencing depth.

Donors were healthy HIV-negative adults without recently reported acute infections or vaccinations. V lost 7 bases, J lost 5 bases, and 18 bases lay in between. The length of the CDR3 is 14 residues. In germline, CDR1 is MDHEN, CDR2 SYDVKM. This TCR came from a man between 18 and 35 years old in good health. Some clones in this sample may be carry-over from other donors' samples. The sequenced sample consisted of memory CD8+ T cells from PBMCs. Described subset: CD45RO+ cells pooled with CCR7-negative TemRA cells. The V and J genes are TRBV28 and TRBJ2-7; D ambiguous. The CDR3 reads CASTHVFMTHEQYF. Written as DNA, the CDR3 is TGTGCCAGCACCCATGTTTTTATGACCCACGAGCAGTACTTC. Full variable domain (missing parts from reference TRBV28 and TRBJ2-7): DVKVTQSSRYLVKRTGEKVFLECVQDMDHENMFWYRQDPGLGLRLIYFSYDVKMKEKGDIPEGYSVSREKKERFSLILESASTNQTSMYLCASTHVFMTHEQYFGPGTRLTVT.